A single sample gave rise to the 11 T cell receptor beta chains below, sequenced in a study of T cell clones after liver transplantation. Using immunoSEQ multiplex PCR, the repertoire was profiled, and TCRdb retains in-frame clones only, with some absent. This sample has under 7,000 clones, with 80% found just once. Sequenced material: CD8+ T cells from blood, taken roughly 3.5 years after liver transplant. These receptors originate from a human patient who received a liver transplant. The T cells may come from the graft donor.

The rearrangement links TRBV19 to TRBJ2-7; 10 nucleotides agree with TRBD1. Germline assignment: CDR1 LNHDA and CDR2 SQIVND (reference sequence). V was pared by 5 bases and J by 3 bases, with 4 bases of the junction left unmatched. There are 14 residues in the CDR3. The chain's CDR3 is CASSYGTGVYEQYF. The CDR3 nucleotides read TGTGCCAGTAGTTACGGGACAGGGGTCTACGAGCAGTACTTC.

The table lists this clone with a few counts. V is TRBV2 and J is TRBJ1-2; weak D call: TRBD1 (5 bases). Germline CDR1 and CDR2: SNHLY and FYNNEI. The CDR3 covers 12 residues. V dropped 6 bases and J dropped 8 bases, with 13 bases sitting between them. CDR3 sequence (DNA): TGTGCCAGCAGCCGGGGCGATGGGGGCTACACCTTC. Amino acid sequence: CASSRGDGGYTF.

The rearrangement uses TRBV6-5 and TRBJ1-1; D might be TRBD1 (5 bases). Germline CDR1 is MNHEY and CDR2 is SVGAGI. CDR3 length: 15 amino acids. Trimming removed 2 bases at V and 5 bases at J, with 15 bases between. CDR3: CASSYGGEKGTEAFF. The CDR3 nucleotides are TGTGCCAGCAGTTACGGGGGTGAAAAAGGGACTGAAGCTTTCTTT.

This chain joins TRBV27 and TRBJ2-3; no reliable D call. Germline lookup yields CDR1 MNHEY and CDR2 SMNVEV (reference sequence). The V and J ends lost 5 bases and 4 bases respectively, with 13 bases between them. There are 14 residues in the CDR3. The CDR3 reads CASSPRAGADTQYF. DNA for the CDR3: TGTGCCAGCAGTCCCCGGGCAGGCGCAGATACGCAGTATTTT.

The V and J genes are TRBV6-5 and TRBJ2-7; 7 nucleotides match TRBD2. The CDR3 totals 13 residues. The germline V gene has CDR1 MNHEY and CDR2 SVGAGI. V lost 7 bases to trimming and J lost 1 base; unmatched junction nucleotides: 4. In DNA form, the CDR3 reads TGTGCCAGCACGGGACTACGTTCCTACGAGCAGTACTTC. It is translated as CASTGLRSYEQYF.

This rearrangement joins TRBV4-3 to TRBJ2-1; 10 positions match TRBD2. V was clipped by 4 bases and J by 7 bases; unmatched bases: 7. The CDR3 extends over 15 amino acids. Germline values: CDR1 LGHNA, CDR2 YSLEER. The CDR3 loop is CASSRVAGGVNEQFF. For the CDR3, the DNA is TGCGCCAGCAGCCGAGTAGCGGGAGGTGTTAATGAGCAGTTCTTC.

The chain has TRBV13 and TRBJ2-3, with 7 bases identical to TRBD2. The CDR3 runs to 15 residues. V lost 3 bases and J lost 1; bases outside the gene matches: 4. Germline loops: CDR1 PRHDT, CDR2 FYEKMQ (reference sequence). The CDR3 region is CASSFESGGTDTQYF. The CDR3, as DNA: TGTGCCAGCAGCTTTGAAAGCGGGGGCACAGATACGCAGTATTTT.

This clone was found a few times. This sequence joins TRBV11-2 and TRBJ2-7; the D call may be TRBD1 or TRBD2 (5 bases each). The V and J ends lost 0 bases and 3 bases respectively, with 9 bases between them. Germline V gene sequence: CDR1 SGHAT, CDR2 FQNNGV. The CDR3 runs 14 residues. The chain's CDR3 is CASSLDGGGYEQYF. The CDR3, as DNA: TGTGCCAGCAGCTTAGATGGGGGTGGCTACGAGCAGTACTTC.

The rearrangement uses TRBV19 and TRBJ1-6, with 9 bases matching TRBD1. The CDR3 contains 16 residues. V lost 5 bases to trimming and J lost 6 bases; unmatched junction nucleotides: 8. Germline CDR1 and CDR2: LNHDA and SQIVND (reference sequence). The CDR3 loop is CASSPWTGDRNSPLHF. The CDR3 DNA follows: TGTGCCAGTAGTCCTTGGACAGGGGATCGTAATTCACCCCTCCACTTT.

As concerns this clone: At one end the junction does not follow the germline gene, possibly because of a read error. The chain has TRBV13 and TRBJ2-5, with 12 bases fitting TRBD2. Germline values: CDR1 PRHDT, CDR2 FYEKMQ (reference sequence). The CDR3 totals 17 residues. In nucleotides, the CDR3 is TGTGCCAGCAGCCTAGGGGGGACTAGCGGGCCGCAAGAGACCCAGTACTTC. Protein sequence: CASSLGGTSGPQETQYF.

The chain links TRBV18 to TRBJ2-3, with D hard to call. The germline gives CDR1 KGHSH, CDR2 LQKENI. CDR3 length equals 15 residues. The V gene lost 6 bases and the J gene lost 2 bases, with 15 bases spanning the gap. The DNA of the CDR3 is TGTGCCAGCTCCCCTCTTGGGCGTTTCACAGATACGCAGTATTTT. This sequence encodes CASSPLGRFTDTQYF.